This T cell receptor beta chain was profiled in a study of T-cell memory formation after mild COVID-19. TCRalpha and TCRbeta libraries used 5'RACE with constant-segment primers and UMIs. In TCRdb, the 5' RACE reads were re-called with MiXCR into one record per CDR3 protein. Here the sample spans 400,000 or so distinct CDR3 sequences, 15% to 25% being singletons. This CDR3 has 13 residues. The V and J ends lost 7 bases and 5 bases respectively, with 11 bases between them. Per the germline V gene, CDR1 is MNHEY and CDR2 is SMNVEV (reference sequence). This sequence originates from an adult woman who had mild COVID-19 (a few samples of this study predate the infection). Cell type and time point are not known. Sequenced sample: PBMCs or a T cell subset sorted from them (not recorded which). The chain couples TRBV27 to TRBJ2-2; D remains ambiguous. The CDR3 reads CASTQHTTGELFF. Here the CDR3 DNA reads TGTGCCAGCACCCAGCACACGACCGGGGAGCTGTTTTTT.